The present entry profiles one TCR beta chain with its context. PCR primers comprised 60 Vbeta and 13 Jbeta primers. The assay was immunoSEQ multiplex PCR, and TCRdb's table has in-frame clones only and misses some. The sample comprises more than 150,000 clones, around 80% of which are singletons, and about 1.5% rests with the top ten. This sample was included in a study of cytomegalovirus exposure and HLA in healthy donors. CDR3 length: 13 amino acids. Germline-derived CDR1 and CDR2 are LNHDA and SQIVND (reference sequence). V was pared by 6 bases and J by 3 bases, with 3 bases of the junction left unmatched.

The sample consisted of PBMCs. This chain uses TRBV19 with TRBJ1-1; 8 bases agree with TRBD1. The source is a man in his forties in good health and CMV-seronegative. The DNA of the CDR3 is TGTGCCAGTAGGGGACAGGTTTACACTGAAGCTTTCTTT. It translates to CASRGQVYTEAFF.